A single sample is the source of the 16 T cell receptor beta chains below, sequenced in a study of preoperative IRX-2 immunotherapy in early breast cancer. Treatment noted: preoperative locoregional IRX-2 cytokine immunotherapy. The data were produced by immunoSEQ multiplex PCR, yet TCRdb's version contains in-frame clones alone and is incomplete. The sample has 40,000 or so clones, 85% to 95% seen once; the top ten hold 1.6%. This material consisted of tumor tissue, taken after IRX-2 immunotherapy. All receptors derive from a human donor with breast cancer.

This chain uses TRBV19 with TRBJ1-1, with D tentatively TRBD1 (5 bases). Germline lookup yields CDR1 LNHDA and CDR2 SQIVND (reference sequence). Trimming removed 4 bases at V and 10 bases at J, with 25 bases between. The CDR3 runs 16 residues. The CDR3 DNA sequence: TGTGCCAGTAGTAGAGGCGGGACGGGAGTGCTTCCTGGAGCTTTCTTT. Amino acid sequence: CASSRGGTGVLPGAFF.

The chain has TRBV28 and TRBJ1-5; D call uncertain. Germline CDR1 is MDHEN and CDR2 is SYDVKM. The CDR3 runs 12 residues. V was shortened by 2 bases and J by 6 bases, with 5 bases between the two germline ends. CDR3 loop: CASSLTSQPQHF. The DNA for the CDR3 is TGTGCCAGCAGTTTAACATCTCAGCCCCAGCATTTT.

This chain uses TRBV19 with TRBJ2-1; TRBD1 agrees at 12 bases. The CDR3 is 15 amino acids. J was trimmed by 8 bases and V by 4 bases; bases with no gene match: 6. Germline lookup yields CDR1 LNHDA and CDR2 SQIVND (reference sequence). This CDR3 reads CASSTWDRGLYEQFF. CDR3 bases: TGTGCCAGTAGTACTTGGGACAGGGGGCTCTATGAGCAGTTCTTC. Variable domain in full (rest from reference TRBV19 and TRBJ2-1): DGGITQSPKYLFRKEGQNVTLSCEQNLNHDAMYWYRQDPGQGLRLIYYSQIVNDFQKGDIAEGYSVSREKKESFPLTVTSAQKNPTAFYLCASSTWDRGLYEQFFGPGTRLTVL.

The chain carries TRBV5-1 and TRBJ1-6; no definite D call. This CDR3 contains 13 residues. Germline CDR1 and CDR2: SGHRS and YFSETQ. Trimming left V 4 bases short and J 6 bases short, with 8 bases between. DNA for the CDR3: TGCGCCAGCAGCCCCGACATTAATTCACCCCTCCACTTT. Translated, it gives CASSPDINSPLHF.

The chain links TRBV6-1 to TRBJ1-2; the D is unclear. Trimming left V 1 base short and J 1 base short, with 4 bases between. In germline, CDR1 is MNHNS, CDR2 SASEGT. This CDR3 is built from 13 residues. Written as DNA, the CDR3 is TGTGCCAGCAGTGAAGGGTTTAACTATGGCTACACCTTC. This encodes CASSEGFNYGYTF.

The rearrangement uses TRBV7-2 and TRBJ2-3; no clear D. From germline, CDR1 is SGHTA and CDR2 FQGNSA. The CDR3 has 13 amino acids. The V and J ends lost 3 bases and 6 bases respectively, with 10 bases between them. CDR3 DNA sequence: TGTGCCAGCAGCTTTTCGTCGGCGGATACGCAGTATTTT. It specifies CASSFSSADTQYF.

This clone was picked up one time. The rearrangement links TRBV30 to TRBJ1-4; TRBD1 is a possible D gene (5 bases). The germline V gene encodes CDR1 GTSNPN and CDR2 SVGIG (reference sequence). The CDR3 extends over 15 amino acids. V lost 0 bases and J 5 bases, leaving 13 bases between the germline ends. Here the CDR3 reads CAWSVSWAGNEKLFF. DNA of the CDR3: TGTGCCTGGAGTGTATCTTGGGCAGGGAATGAAAAACTGTTTTTT.

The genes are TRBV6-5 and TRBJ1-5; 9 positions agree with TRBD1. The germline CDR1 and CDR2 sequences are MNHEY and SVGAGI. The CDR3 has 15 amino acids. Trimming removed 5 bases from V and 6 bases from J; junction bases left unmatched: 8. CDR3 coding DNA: TGTGCCAGCAGTCACGACAGGGGGGGAGGTCAGCCCCAGCATTTT. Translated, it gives CASSHDRGGGQPQHF.

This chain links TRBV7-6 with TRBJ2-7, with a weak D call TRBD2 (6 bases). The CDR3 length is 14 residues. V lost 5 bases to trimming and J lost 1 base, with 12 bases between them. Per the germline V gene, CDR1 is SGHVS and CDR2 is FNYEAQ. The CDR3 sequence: CASSAPGLSYEQYF. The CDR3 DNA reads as TGTGCCAGCAGCGCTCCGGGACTTTCCTACGAGCAGTACTTC.

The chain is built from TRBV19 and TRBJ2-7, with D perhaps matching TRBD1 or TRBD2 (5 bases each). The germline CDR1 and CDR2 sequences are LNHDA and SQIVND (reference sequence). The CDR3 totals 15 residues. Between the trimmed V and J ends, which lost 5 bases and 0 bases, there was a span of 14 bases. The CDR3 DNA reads TGTGCCAGTAGTGGGGGAGCAGGGCGCTCCTACGAGCAGTACTTC. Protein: CASSGGAGRSYEQYF.

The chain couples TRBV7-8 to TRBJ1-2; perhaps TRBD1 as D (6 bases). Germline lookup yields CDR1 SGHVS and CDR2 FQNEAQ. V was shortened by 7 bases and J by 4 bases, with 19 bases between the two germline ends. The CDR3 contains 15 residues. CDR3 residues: CASTLLDSNLYGYTF. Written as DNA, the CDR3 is TGTGCCAGCACGCTTTTGGACAGTAACCTCTATGGCTACACCTTC.

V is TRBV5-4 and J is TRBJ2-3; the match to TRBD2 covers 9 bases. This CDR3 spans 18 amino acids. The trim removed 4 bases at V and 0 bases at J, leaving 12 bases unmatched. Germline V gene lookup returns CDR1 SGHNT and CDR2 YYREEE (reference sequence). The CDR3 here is CASSPYSGGGASTDTQYF. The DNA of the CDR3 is TGTGCCAGCAGCCCTTACTCTGGCGGGGGGGCTAGCACAGATACGCAGTATTTT.

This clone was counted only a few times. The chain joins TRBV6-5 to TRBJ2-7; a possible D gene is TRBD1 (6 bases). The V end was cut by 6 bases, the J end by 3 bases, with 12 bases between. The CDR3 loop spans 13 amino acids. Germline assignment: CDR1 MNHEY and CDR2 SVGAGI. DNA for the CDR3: TGTGCCAGCAGCCCCCACAGGGTCTACGAGCAGTACTTC. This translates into CASSPHRVYEQYF.

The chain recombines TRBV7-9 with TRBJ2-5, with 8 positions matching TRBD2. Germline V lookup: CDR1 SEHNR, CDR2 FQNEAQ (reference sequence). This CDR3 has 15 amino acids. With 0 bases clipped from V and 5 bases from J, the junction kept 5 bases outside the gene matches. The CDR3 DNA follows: TGTGCCAGCAGCTTAGCTGCGGGGGGTGGTGAGACCCAGTACTTC. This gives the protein CASSLAAGGGETQYF. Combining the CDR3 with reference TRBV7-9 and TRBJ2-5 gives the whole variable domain DTGVSQNPRHKITKRGQNVTFRCDPISEHNRLYWYRQTLGQGPEFLTYFQNEAQLEKSRLLSDRFSAERPKGSFSTLEIQRTEQGDSAMYLCASSLAAGGGETQYFGPGTRLLVL.

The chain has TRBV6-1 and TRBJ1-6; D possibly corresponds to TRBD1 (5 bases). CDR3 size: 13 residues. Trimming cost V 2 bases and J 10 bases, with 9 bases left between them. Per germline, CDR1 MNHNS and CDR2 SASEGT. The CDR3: CASSELQGSPLHF. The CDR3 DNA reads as TGTGCCAGCAGTGAATTGCAGGGCTCACCCCTCCACTTT.

Here the CDR3 reads CASSLGDRAFEQYF. The CDR3, as DNA: TGCGCCAGCAGCTTGGGGGACAGGGCGTTCGAGCAGTACTTC. The chain has TRBV5-1 and TRBJ2-7, with 9 bases lining up with TRBD1. V lost 0 bases, J lost 6 bases, and 4 bases stayed unmatched. This CDR3 region has 14 residues. From germline, CDR1 is SGHRS and CDR2 YFSETQ.